This T cell receptor (beta chain) was captured in a study of blood T cell repertoires in COVID-19. The germline V gene encodes CDR1 SEHNR and CDR2 FQNEAQ (reference sequence). Trimming pared 3 bases from V and 1 base from J, leaving 7 bases between. The CDR3 spans 14 residues. The repertoire was sequenced with immunoSEQ multiplex PCR; TCRdb's copy has only in-frame clones and lacks some. The sample holds approximately 190,000 clones, roughly 80% seen once. The origin of this receptor is a woman between 35 and 50 years old with acute or convalescent COVID-19. Sequencing input: peripheral blood. The chain is built from TRBV7-9 and TRBJ1-5; D call uncertain. CDR3: CASSFTGSNQPQHF. In DNA, the CDR3 is TGTGCCAGCAGCTTTACGGGGAGCAATCAGCCCCAGCATTTT.